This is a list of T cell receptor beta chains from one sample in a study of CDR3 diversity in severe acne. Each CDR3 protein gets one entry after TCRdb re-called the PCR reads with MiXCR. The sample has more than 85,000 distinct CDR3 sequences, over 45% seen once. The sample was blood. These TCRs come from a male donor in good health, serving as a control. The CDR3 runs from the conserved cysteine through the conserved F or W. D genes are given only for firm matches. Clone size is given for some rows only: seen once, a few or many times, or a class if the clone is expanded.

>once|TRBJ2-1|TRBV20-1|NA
CSAREASGGGARNEQFF
TGCAGTGCTAGAGAGGCTAGCGGTGGGGGGGCACGTAATGAGCAGTTCTTC
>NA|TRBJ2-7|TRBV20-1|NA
CSARADIDQKSSYEQYF
TGCAGTGCTAGGGCTGATATTGACCAGAAGAGCTCCTACGAGCAGTACTTC
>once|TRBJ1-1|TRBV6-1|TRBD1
CASSVGTGFFGEAFF
TGTGCCAGCAGTGTCGGGACAGGGTTCTTTGGTGAAGCTTTCTTT
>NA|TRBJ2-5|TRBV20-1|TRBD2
CSATSGRAIEETQYF
TGCAGTGCTACTAGCGGGAGGGCTATAGAGGAGACCCAGTACTTC
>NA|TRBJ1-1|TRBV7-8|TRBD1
CASSLGQGRDRTEAFF
TGTGCCAGCAGCTTAGGACAGGGTAGAGATAGGACTGAAGCTTTCTTT
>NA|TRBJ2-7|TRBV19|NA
CASSITALAHDEQYF
TGTGCCAGTAGTATCACAGCGCTAGCCCACGACGAGCAGTACTTC
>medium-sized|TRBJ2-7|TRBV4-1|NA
CASSQAPWRGRSSYEQYF
TGCGCCAGCAGCCAAGCGCCGTGGCGCGGACGTAGCTCCTACGAGCAGTACTTC
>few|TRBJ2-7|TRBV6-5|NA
CASSYGTVGEQYF
TGTGCCAGCAGTTACGGGACGGTCGGCGAGCAGTACTTC
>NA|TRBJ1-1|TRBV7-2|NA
CASSLAIDTEAFF
TGTGCCAGCAGCTTAGCAATTGACACTGAAGCTTTCTTT
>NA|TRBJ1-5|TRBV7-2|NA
CASSFPPNQPQHF
TGTGCCAGCAGCTTCCCACCCAATCAGCCTCAGCATTTT
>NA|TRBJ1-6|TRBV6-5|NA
CASSMGRLGPLHF
TGTGCCAGCAGTATGGGCCGTTTGGGGCCCCTCCACTTT
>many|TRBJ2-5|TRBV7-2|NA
CASSLYRTEQETQYF
TGTGCCAGCAGCTTATATCGGACGGAGCAAGAGACCCAGTACTTC
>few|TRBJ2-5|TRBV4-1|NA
CASSQTGDSSQETQYF
TGCGCCAGCAGCCAGACTGGGGACTCCAGCCAAGAGACCCAGTACTTC
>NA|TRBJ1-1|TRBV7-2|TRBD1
CASSPPGQGYTEAFF
TGTGCCAGCAGCCCGCCGGGACAGGGATACACTGAAGCTTTCTTT
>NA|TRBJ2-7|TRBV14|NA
CASSLNDEQYF
TGTGCCAGCAGCCTAAATGACGAGCAGTACTTC
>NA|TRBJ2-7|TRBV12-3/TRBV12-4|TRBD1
CASSQQGGSYEQYF
TGTGCCAGCAGCCAACAGGGGGGCTCCTACGAGCAGTACTTC
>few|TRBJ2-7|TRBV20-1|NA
CSATRETDEQYF
TGCAGTGCAACCCGGGAGACGGACGAGCAGTACTTC
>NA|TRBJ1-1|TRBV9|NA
CASSVGGAGVEKTGAFF
TGTGCCAGCAGCGTAGGGGGGGCAGGAGTTGAGAAAACTGGAGCCTTCTTT
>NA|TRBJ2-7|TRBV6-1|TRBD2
CASSGLAGVGEQYF
TGTGCCAGCAGTGGACTAGCGGGAGTGGGGGAGCAGTACTTC